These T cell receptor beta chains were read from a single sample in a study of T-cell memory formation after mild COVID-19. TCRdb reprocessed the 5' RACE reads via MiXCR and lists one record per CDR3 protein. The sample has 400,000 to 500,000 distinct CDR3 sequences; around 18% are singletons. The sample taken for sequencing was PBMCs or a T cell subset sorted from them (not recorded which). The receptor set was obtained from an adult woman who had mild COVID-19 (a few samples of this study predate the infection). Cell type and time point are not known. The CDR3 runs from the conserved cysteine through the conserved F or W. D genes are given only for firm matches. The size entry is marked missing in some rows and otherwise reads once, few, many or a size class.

CDR3 protein: CASSLTGGSLILNTEAFF
CDR3 DNA: TGTGCCAGCAGTTTAACAGGGGGATCCCTCATCCTGAACACTGAAGCTTTCTTT
V gene: TRBV27
D gene: TRBD1
clone size: many
J gene: TRBJ1-1

CDR3 protein: CASSLVGIRYGYTF
CDR3 DNA: TGTGCCAGCAGCTTAGTTGGGATTCGGTATGGCTACACCTTC
V gene: TRBV7-9
D gene: NA
clone size: NA
J gene: TRBJ1-2

CDR3 protein: CATSDGQFTEAFF
CDR3 DNA: TGTGCCACCAGCGACGGGCAATTCACTGAAGCTTTCTTT
V gene: TRBV15
D gene: NA
clone size: NA
J gene: TRBJ1-1

CDR3 protein: CASSLDTYTEAFF
CDR3 DNA: TGTGCCAGCAGTTTGGACACCTACACTGAAGCTTTCTTT
V gene: TRBV12-3/TRBV12-4
D gene: NA
clone size: few
J gene: TRBJ1-1

CDR3 protein: CASTANTGELFF
CDR3 DNA: TGTGCCAGCACAGCGAACACCGGGGAGCTGTTTTTT
V gene: TRBV25-1
D gene: NA
clone size: NA
J gene: TRBJ2-2

CDR3 protein: CASSLEASGSVGDTQYF
CDR3 DNA: TGCGCCAGCAGCTTGGAGGCTAGCGGGAGCGTAGGGGATACGCAGTATTTT
V gene: TRBV5-1
D gene: TRBD2
clone size: NA
J gene: TRBJ2-3

CDR3 protein: CASRSPGSSTGELFF
CDR3 DNA: TGTGCCAGCAGGTCACCGGGGTCGAGCACCGGGGAGCTGTTTTTT
V gene: TRBV12-3/TRBV12-4
D gene: NA
clone size: NA
J gene: TRBJ2-2

CDR3 protein: CASSQDSAGGRYEQYF
CDR3 DNA: TGCGCCAGCAGCCAAGATTCGGCGGGGGGTAGGTACGAGCAGTACTTC
V gene: TRBV4-1
D gene: TRBD2
clone size: NA
J gene: TRBJ2-7

CDR3 protein: CASSSLDSFGNTIYF
CDR3 DNA: TGTGCCAGCAGTTCCCTGGACAGTTTTGGAAACACCATATATTTT
V gene: TRBV27
D gene: NA
clone size: few
J gene: TRBJ1-3

CDR3 protein: CASSATVARYYEQYF
CDR3 DNA: TGCGCCAGCAGCGCCACCGTTGCCAGGTACTACGAGCAGTACTTC
V gene: TRBV5-1
D gene: NA
clone size: NA
J gene: TRBJ2-7

CDR3 protein: CSARHMNTEAFF
CDR3 DNA: TGCAGTGCTCGTCACATGAACACTGAAGCTTTCTTT
V gene: TRBV20-1
D gene: NA
clone size: few
J gene: TRBJ1-1

CDR3 protein: CASSVSGGAVNTQYF
CDR3 DNA: TGTGCCAGCAGCGTGAGCGGGGGGGCGGTAAATACGCAGTATTTT
V gene: TRBV9
D gene: TRBD2
clone size: few
J gene: TRBJ2-3

CDR3 protein: CSATGPGGPDTQYF
CDR3 DNA: TGCAGTGCTACGGGACCAGGGGGTCCAGATACGCAGTATTTT
V gene: TRBV20-1
D gene: TRBD1
clone size: NA
J gene: TRBJ2-3

CDR3 protein: CASSRLLGETQYF
CDR3 DNA: TGCGCCAGCAGCCGACTCCTAGGGGAGACCCAGTACTTC
V gene: TRBV4-1
D gene: NA
clone size: many
J gene: TRBJ2-5

CDR3 protein: CATSDFGSQETQYF
CDR3 DNA: TGTGCCACCAGTGATTTTGGCAGCCAAGAGACCCAGTACTTC
V gene: TRBV24-1
D gene: NA
clone size: few
J gene: TRBJ2-5

CDR3 protein: CASIEGGHKNSYEQYF
CDR3 DNA: TGTGCCAGCATTGAAGGGGGACATAAAAACTCCTACGAGCAGTACTTC
V gene: TRBV14
D gene: NA
clone size: NA
J gene: TRBJ2-7

CDR3 protein: CATSALAEQFF
CDR3 DNA: TGTGCCACCAGTGCTCTGGCCGAGCAGTTCTTC
V gene: TRBV24-1
D gene: NA
clone size: many
J gene: TRBJ2-1

CDR3 protein: CASSNPGQQETQYF
CDR3 DNA: TGTGCCAGTAGTAACCCGGGACAGCAAGAGACCCAGTACTTC
V gene: TRBV19
D gene: TRBD1
clone size: few
J gene: TRBJ2-5

CDR3 protein: CATSGRGTGEEDTQYF
CDR3 DNA: TGTGCCACCAGTGGCCGGGGGACAGGGGAAGAGGATACGCAGTATTTT
V gene: TRBV24-1
D gene: TRBD1
clone size: few
J gene: TRBJ2-3

CDR3 protein: CSVGSLTEAFF
CDR3 DNA: TGCAGCGTTGGGTCCCTCACTGAAGCTTTCTTT
V gene: TRBV29-1
D gene: NA
clone size: NA
J gene: TRBJ1-1

CDR3 protein: CASSSDGRIEKLFF
CDR3 DNA: TGCGCCAGCAGCTCGGACGGGCGAATTGAAAAACTGTTTTTT
V gene: TRBV5-1
D gene: NA
clone size: few
J gene: TRBJ1-4

CDR3 protein: CASSYSRIRDSYNEQFF
CDR3 DNA: TGTGCCAGCAGTTACTCGAGGATTCGAGATTCCTACAATGAGCAGTTCTTC
V gene: TRBV6-2/TRBV6-3
D gene: NA
clone size: many
J gene: TRBJ2-1

CDR3 protein: CASSGTSADSYNEQFF
CDR3 DNA: TGTGCCAGCAGTGGGACTAGCGCCGACTCCTACAATGAGCAGTTCTTC
V gene: TRBV11-3
D gene: TRBD2
clone size: once
J gene: TRBJ2-1

CDR3 protein: CASSLFFRGTRENYEQYF
CDR3 DNA: TGTGCCAGCAGCTTATTTTTCCGCGGGACTCGTGAGAACTACGAGCAGTACTTC
V gene: TRBV7-9
D gene: NA
clone size: NA
J gene: TRBJ2-7

CDR3 protein: CASSLGLAYYNEQFF
CDR3 DNA: TGCGCCAGCAGCTTGGGACTAGCGTATTACAATGAGCAGTTCTTC
V gene: TRBV5-1
D gene: TRBD2
clone size: few
J gene: TRBJ2-1

CDR3 protein: CASSQGQGGNIQYF
CDR3 DNA: TGCGCCAGCAGCCAGGGACAGGGAGGAAACATTCAGTACTTC
V gene: TRBV4-3
D gene: TRBD1
clone size: few
J gene: TRBJ2-4

CDR3 protein: CASRTNRLAGSVEQFF
CDR3 DNA: TGTGCCAGCAGAACCAACCGACTAGCGGGATCTGTTGAGCAGTTCTTC
V gene: TRBV6-2/TRBV6-3
D gene: TRBD2
clone size: NA
J gene: TRBJ2-1

CDR3 protein: CASSYDRMVNTIYF
CDR3 DNA: TGTGCCAGCAGTTACGACAGGATGGTTAACACCATATATTTT
V gene: TRBV6-5
D gene: NA
clone size: NA
J gene: TRBJ1-3

CDR3 protein: CASSHRDRGGWAKNIQYF
CDR3 DNA: TGTGCCAGCAGTCACCGGGACAGGGGAGGATGGGCCAAAAACATTCAGTACTTC
V gene: TRBV21-1
D gene: NA
clone size: NA
J gene: TRBJ2-4

CDR3 protein: CASSLAGANQPQHF
CDR3 DNA: TGTGCCAGCTCCTTAGCAGGGGCAAATCAGCCCCAGCATTTT
V gene: TRBV18
D gene: NA
clone size: NA
J gene: TRBJ1-5

CDR3 protein: CSVDLAGTTDTQYF
CDR3 DNA: TGCAGCGTTGACCTAGCGGGAACAACAGATACGCAGTATTTT
V gene: TRBV29-1
D gene: TRBD2
clone size: few
J gene: TRBJ2-3

CDR3 protein: CASSRFLANIDEQYF
CDR3 DNA: TGCGCCAGCAGCCGTTTTCTAGCGAACATCGACGAGCAGTACTTC
V gene: TRBV4-3
D gene: NA
clone size: NA
J gene: TRBJ2-7

CDR3 protein: CSARETTGGPNTEAFF
CDR3 DNA: TGCAGTGCTAGGGAAACGACAGGGGGCCCCAACACTGAAGCTTTCTTT
V gene: TRBV20-1
D gene: TRBD1
clone size: NA
J gene: TRBJ1-1

CDR3 protein: CASIGMGGRYNEQFF
CDR3 DNA: TGTGCCAGCATCGGTATGGGGGGCCGGTACAATGAGCAGTTCTTC
V gene: TRBV6-1
D gene: NA
clone size: NA
J gene: TRBJ2-1

CDR3 protein: CASSTRMNTGELFF
CDR3 DNA: TGCGCCAGCAGCACAAGGATGAACACCGGGGAGCTGTTTTTT
V gene: TRBV5-1
D gene: NA
clone size: NA
J gene: TRBJ2-2

CDR3 protein: CATGVDQPQHF
CDR3 DNA: TGTGCCACCGGAGTCGATCAGCCCCAGCATTTT
V gene: TRBV24-1
D gene: NA
clone size: few
J gene: TRBJ1-5

CDR3 protein: CASSLRRSSGNTIYF
CDR3 DNA: TGTGCCAGCAGCTTGCGGCGGTCCTCTGGAAACACCATATATTTT
V gene: TRBV7-2
D gene: NA
clone size: many
J gene: TRBJ1-3

CDR3 protein: CASSIQGTLTPQYF
CDR3 DNA: TGTGCCAGTTCAATCCAGGGAACCCTGACGCCCCAGTACTTC
V gene: TRBV19
D gene: NA
clone size: NA
J gene: TRBJ2-5

CDR3 protein: CASSRIQGLTDTQYF
CDR3 DNA: TGTGCCAGCAGCCGTATACAGGGACTCACAGATACGCAGTATTTT
V gene: TRBV7-9
D gene: NA
clone size: NA
J gene: TRBJ2-3

CDR3 protein: CSVEEDFHEQYF
CDR3 DNA: TGCAGCGTTGAAGAGGACTTCCACGAGCAGTACTTC
V gene: TRBV29-1
D gene: NA
clone size: NA
J gene: TRBJ2-7

CDR3 protein: CASSLEDRGLNQPQHF
CDR3 DNA: TGTGCCAGCAGCTTGGAGGACAGGGGGCTTAATCAGCCCCAGCATTTT
V gene: TRBV5-5
D gene: TRBD1
clone size: NA
J gene: TRBJ1-5

CDR3 protein: CAIGLGSYEQYF
CDR3 DNA: TGTGCCATAGGTTTAGGCTCCTACGAGCAGTACTTC
V gene: TRBV10-3
D gene: NA
clone size: few
J gene: TRBJ2-7

CDR3 protein: CASSPLASYNEQFF
CDR3 DNA: TGTGCCAGCAGCCCACTAGCGTCCTACAATGAGCAGTTCTTC
V gene: TRBV12-3/TRBV12-4
D gene: TRBD2
clone size: few
J gene: TRBJ2-1

CDR3 protein: CASSPEVAGGYEQYF
CDR3 DNA: TGTGCCAGCAGCCCCGAGGTAGCGGGAGGCTACGAGCAGTACTTC
V gene: TRBV7-2
D gene: TRBD2
clone size: few
J gene: TRBJ2-7

CDR3 protein: CASTRDSQSTDTQYF
CDR3 DNA: TGTGCCAGCACCCGGGACAGTCAAAGCACAGATACGCAGTATTTT
V gene: TRBV7-2
D gene: TRBD1
clone size: many
J gene: TRBJ2-3

CDR3 protein: CASSVPANEQFF
CDR3 DNA: TGTGCCAGCAGTGTCCCCGCCAATGAGCAGTTCTTC
V gene: TRBV6-1
D gene: NA
clone size: few
J gene: TRBJ2-1

CDR3 protein: CASSSDRAGYNEQFF
CDR3 DNA: TGTGCCAGCAGTTCGGACAGGGCGGGGTACAATGAGCAGTTCTTC
V gene: TRBV27
D gene: TRBD1
clone size: few
J gene: TRBJ2-1

CDR3 protein: CSATPLQGTEAFF
CDR3 DNA: TGCAGTGCTACGCCCCTACAGGGAACTGAAGCTTTCTTT
V gene: TRBV20-1
D gene: NA
clone size: NA
J gene: TRBJ1-1

CDR3 protein: CASSNGRTGVCTF
CDR3 DNA: TGTGCCAGCAGCAATGGAAGGACAGGGGTTTGCACCTTC
V gene: TRBV11-2
D gene: TRBD1
clone size: NA
J gene: TRBJ1-2

CDR3 protein: CASSRRGSDTQYF
CDR3 DNA: TGTGCCAGCAGCCGTAGAGGGTCAGATACGCAGTATTTT
V gene: TRBV3-1
D gene: NA
clone size: NA
J gene: TRBJ2-3

CDR3 protein: CASSLGLSARQETYEQYF
CDR3 DNA: TGTGCCAGCAGCTTAGGTTTATCGGCTCGGCAAGAGACCTACGAGCAGTACTTC
V gene: TRBV7-9
D gene: NA
clone size: few
J gene: TRBJ2-7

CDR3 protein: CASSQSTVQPQHF
CDR3 DNA: TGTGCCAGCAGCCAATCTACAGTACAGCCCCAGCATTTT
V gene: TRBV3-1
D gene: NA
clone size: NA
J gene: TRBJ1-5

CDR3 protein: CASSLTAGADTQYF
CDR3 DNA: TGTGCCAGCAGCTTAACCGCGGGAGCAGATACGCAGTATTTT
V gene: TRBV7-3
D gene: TRBD2
clone size: NA
J gene: TRBJ2-3

CDR3 protein: CASSSWVSSHNEQFF
CDR3 DNA: TGTGCCAGCAGTTCCTGGGTGTCCAGCCACAATGAGCAGTTCTTC
V gene: TRBV27
D gene: NA
clone size: NA
J gene: TRBJ2-1

CDR3 protein: CASSKRNSGANVLTF
CDR3 DNA: TGTGCCAGCAGCAAAAGAAACTCTGGGGCCAACGTCCTGACTTTC
V gene: TRBV7-9
D gene: NA
clone size: NA
J gene: TRBJ2-6

CDR3 protein: CASSLARAGVGDTQYF
CDR3 DNA: TGTGCCAGCAGCTTAGCGAGGGCAGGGGTGGGTGATACGCAGTATTTT
V gene: TRBV7-2
D gene: NA
clone size: few
J gene: TRBJ2-3